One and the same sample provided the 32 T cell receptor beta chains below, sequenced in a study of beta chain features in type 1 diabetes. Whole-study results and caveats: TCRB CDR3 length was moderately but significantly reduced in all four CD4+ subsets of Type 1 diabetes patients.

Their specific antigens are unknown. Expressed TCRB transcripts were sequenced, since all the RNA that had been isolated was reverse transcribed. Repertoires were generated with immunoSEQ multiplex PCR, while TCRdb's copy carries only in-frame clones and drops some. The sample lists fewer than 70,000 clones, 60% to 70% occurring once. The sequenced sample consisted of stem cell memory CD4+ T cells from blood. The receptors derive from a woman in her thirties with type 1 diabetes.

The DNA for the CDR3 is TGTGCCAGCAGCTTTTCAATGCCTAACGCGAATACGCAGTATTTT. It yields the protein CASSFSMPNANTQYF. This sequence joins TRBV7-2 and TRBJ2-3; D not resolved. V was trimmed by 3 bases and J by 7 bases, leaving 17 bases between them. CDR1 and CDR2 (germline): SGHTA, FQGNSA. The CDR3 is 15 amino acids.

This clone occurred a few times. CDR3 loop: CASNSAGHQETQYF. For the CDR3, the DNA is TGTGCCAGCAATTCGGCGGGACACCAAGAGACCCAGTACTTC. J is TRBJ2-5 and V is TRBV7-2; a possible D gene is TRBD2 (6 bases). Trimming removed 7 bases at V and 0 bases at J, with 12 bases between. The CDR3 has 14 residues. Germline values: CDR1 SGHTA, CDR2 FQGNSA. The entire variable domain, with the rest obtained from reference TRBV7-2 and TRBJ2-5, is as follows: GAGVSQSPSNKVTEKGKDVELRCDPISGHTALYWYRQSLGQGLEFLIYFQGNSAPDKSGLPSDRFSAERTGGSVSTLTIQRTQQEDSAVYLCASNSAGHQETQYFGPGTRLLVL.

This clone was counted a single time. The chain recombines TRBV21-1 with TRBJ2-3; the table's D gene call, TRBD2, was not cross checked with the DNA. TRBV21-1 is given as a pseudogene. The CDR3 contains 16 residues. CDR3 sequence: CASSPPVLAGADTQYF. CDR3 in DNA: TGTGCCAGCAGCCCGCCGGTACTAGCGGGAGCTGATACGCAGTATTTT.

The CDR3 protein is CASSYGRGVGEQYF. The CDR3 bases are TGTGCCAGCAGCTACGGCCGGGGGGTCGGCGAGCAGTACTTC. The chain is built from TRBV7-3 and TRBJ2-7; 7 bases agree with TRBD2. Germline V gene lookup returns CDR1 SGHTA and CDR2 FQGTGA. The J segment lost 6 bases and the V segment lost 4 bases, leaving 9 bases of the junction unmatched. The CDR3 consists of 14 residues.

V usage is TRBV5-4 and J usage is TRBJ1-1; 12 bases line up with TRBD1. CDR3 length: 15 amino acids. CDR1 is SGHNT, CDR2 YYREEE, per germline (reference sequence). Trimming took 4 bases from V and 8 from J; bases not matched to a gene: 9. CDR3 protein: CASSQWTGTGGEAFF. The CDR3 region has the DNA TGTGCCAGCAGCCAATGGACCGGGACAGGGGGCGAAGCTTTCTTT.

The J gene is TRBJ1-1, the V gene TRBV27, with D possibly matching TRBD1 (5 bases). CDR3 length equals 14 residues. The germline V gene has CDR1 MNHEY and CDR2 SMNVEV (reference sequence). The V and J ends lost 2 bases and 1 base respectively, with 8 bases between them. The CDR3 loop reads CASSLNGGNTEAFF. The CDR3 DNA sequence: TGTGCCAGCAGTTTAAACGGGGGGAACACTGAAGCTTTCTTT.

The CDR3: CASHLTGEAYEQYF. The CDR3 DNA follows: TGTGCCAGTCATTTGACGGGGGAGGCCTACGAGCAGTACTTC. This chain connects TRBV6-5 to TRBJ2-7; D may be TRBD2 (6 bases). The germline V gene has CDR1 MNHEY and CDR2 SVGAGI. V was trimmed by 9 bases and J by 2 bases, leaving 17 bases between them. The CDR3 has 14 residues.

CDR3 amino acids: CASSFGGRNQPQHF. CDR3 sequence (DNA): TGTGCCAGCAGCTTCGGGGGGAGAAATCAGCCCCAGCATTTT. The chain combines TRBV7-9 with TRBJ1-5; maybe TRBD1 (5 bases). Germline V lookup: CDR1 SEHNR, CDR2 FQNEAQ (reference sequence). Trimming shortened V by 3 bases and J by 4 bases, and 10 bases separated the two germline ends. The length of the CDR3 is 14 residues.

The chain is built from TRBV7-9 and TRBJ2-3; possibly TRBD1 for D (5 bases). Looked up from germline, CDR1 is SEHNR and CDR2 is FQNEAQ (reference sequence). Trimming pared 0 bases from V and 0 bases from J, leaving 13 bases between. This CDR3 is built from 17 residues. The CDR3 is CASSLAWQGLSTDTQYF. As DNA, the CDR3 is TGTGCCAGCAGCTTAGCCTGGCAGGGTCTTAGCACAGATACGCAGTATTTT.

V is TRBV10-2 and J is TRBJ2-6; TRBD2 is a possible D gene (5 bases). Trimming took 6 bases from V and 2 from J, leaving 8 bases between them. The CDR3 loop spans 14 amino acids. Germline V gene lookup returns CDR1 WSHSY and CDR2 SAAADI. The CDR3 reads CASRRGTGANVLTF. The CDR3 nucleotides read TGCGCCAGCAGACGGGGAACTGGGGCCAACGTCCTGACTTTC.

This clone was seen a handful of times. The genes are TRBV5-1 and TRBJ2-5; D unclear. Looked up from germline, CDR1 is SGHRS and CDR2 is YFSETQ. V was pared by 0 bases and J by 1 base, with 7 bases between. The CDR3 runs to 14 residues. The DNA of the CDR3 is TGCGCCAGCAGCTTGGGGTGGCCCCAAGAGACCCAGTACTTC. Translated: CASSLGWPQETQYF.

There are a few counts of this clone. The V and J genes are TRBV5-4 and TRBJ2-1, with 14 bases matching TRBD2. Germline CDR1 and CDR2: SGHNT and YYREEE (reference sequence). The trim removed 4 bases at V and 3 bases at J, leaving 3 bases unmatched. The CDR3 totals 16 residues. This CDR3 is CASSPGLAGDYNEQFF. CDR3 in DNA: TGTGCCAGCAGCCCGGGACTAGCGGGAGACTACAATGAGCAGTTCTTC.

CDR3 nucleotide sequence: TGTGCCAGCAGCTTAGGGACTAGCGGAGGCTGGTGGTGGGAGACCCAGTACTTC. Its translation: CASSLGTSGGWWWETQYF. The chain joins TRBV11-2 to TRBJ2-5; the match to TRBD2 covers 10 bases. CDR3 size: 18 residues. The trim removed 1 base at V and 5 bases at J, leaving 13 bases unmatched. Germline V gene sequence: CDR1 SGHAT, CDR2 FQNNGV.

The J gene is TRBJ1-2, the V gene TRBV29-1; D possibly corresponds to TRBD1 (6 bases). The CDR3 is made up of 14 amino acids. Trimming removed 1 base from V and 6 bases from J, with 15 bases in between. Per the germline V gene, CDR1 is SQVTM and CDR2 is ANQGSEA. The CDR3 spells CSVEGSGEGHGYTF. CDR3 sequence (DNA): TGCAGCGTTGAAGGTTCAGGGGAGGGTCATGGCTACACCTTC.

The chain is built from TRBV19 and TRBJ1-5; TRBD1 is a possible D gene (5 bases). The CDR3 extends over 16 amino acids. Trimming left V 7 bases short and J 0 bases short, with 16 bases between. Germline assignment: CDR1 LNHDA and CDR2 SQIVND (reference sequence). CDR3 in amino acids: CASTPGAQYSNQPQHF. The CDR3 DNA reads TGTGCCAGTACCCCTGGGGCACAATATAGCAATCAGCCCCAGCATTTT. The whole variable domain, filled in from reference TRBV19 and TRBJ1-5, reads DGGITQSPKYLFRKEGQNVTLSCEQNLNHDAMYWYRQDPGQGLRLIYYSQIVNDFQKGDIAEGYSVSREKKESFPLTVTSAQKNPTAFYLCASTPGAQYSNQPQHFGDGTRLSIL.

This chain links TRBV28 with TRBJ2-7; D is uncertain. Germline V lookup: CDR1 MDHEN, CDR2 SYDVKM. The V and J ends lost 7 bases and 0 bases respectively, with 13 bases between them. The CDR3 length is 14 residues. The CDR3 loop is CASTRPANSYEQYF. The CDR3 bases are TGTGCCAGCACCCGCCCAGCGAACTCCTACGAGCAGTACTTC. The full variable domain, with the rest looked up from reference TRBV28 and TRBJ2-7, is DVKVTQSSRYLVKRTGEKVFLECVQDMDHENMFWYRQDPGLGLRLIYFSYDVKMKEKGDIPEGYSVSREKKERFSLILESASTNQTSMYLCASTRPANSYEQYFGPGTRLTVT.

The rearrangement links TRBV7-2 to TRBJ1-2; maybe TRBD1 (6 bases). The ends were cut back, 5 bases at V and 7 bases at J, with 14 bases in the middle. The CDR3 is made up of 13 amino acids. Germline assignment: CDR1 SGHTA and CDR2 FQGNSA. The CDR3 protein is CASSKIQGGGYTF. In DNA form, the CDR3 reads TGTGCCAGCAGCAAAATACAGGGCGGTGGCTACACCTTC.

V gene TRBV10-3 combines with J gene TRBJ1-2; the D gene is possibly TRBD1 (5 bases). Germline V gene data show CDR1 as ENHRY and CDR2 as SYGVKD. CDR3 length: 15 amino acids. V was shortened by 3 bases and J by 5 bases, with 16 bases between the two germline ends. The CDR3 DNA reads TGTGCCATCAGTGATAACGAATGGGGCAGTTATGGCTACACCTTC. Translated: CAISDNEWGSYGYTF.

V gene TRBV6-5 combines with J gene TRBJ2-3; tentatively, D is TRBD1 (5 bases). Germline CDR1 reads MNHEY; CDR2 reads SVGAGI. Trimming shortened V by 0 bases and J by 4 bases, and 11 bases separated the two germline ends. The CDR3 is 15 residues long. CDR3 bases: TGTGCCAGCAGTTACTCACCTCAGGGTCCAGATACGCAGTATTTT. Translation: CASSYSPQGPDTQYF.

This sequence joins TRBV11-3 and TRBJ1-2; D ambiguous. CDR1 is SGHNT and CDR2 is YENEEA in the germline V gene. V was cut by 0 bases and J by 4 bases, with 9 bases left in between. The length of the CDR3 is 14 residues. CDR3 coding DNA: TGTGCCAGCAGCTTAGATCACAGATCCTATGGCTACACCTTC. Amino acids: CASSLDHRSYGYTF.

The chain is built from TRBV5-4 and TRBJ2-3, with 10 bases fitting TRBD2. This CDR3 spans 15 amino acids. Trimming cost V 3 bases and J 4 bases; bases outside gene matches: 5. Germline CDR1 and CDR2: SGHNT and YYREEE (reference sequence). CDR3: CASSSAGGPSDTQYF. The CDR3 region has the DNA TGTGCCAGCAGCTCAGCGGGAGGGCCGTCAGATACGCAGTATTTT.

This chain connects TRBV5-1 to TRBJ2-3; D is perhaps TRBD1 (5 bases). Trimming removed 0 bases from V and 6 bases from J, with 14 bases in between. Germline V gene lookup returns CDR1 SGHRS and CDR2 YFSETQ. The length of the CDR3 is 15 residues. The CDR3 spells CASSLAVVGLDTQYF. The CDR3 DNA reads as TGCGCCAGCAGCTTGGCCGTAGTGGGGCTCGATACGCAGTATTTT.

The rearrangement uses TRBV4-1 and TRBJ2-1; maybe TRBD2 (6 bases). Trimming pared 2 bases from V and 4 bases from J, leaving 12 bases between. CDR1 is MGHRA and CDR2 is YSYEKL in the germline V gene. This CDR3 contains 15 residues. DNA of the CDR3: TGCGCCAGCAGCCAATCTAGCGCGGCATACAATGAGCAGTTCTTC. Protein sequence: CASSQSSAAYNEQFF.

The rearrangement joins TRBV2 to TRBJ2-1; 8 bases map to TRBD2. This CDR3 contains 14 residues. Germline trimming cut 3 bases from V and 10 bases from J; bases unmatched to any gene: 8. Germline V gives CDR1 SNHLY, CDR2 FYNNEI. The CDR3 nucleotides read TGTGCCAGCAGTGAGCGGGAGGACGCGCTCGAGCAGTTCTTC. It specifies CASSEREDALEQFF.

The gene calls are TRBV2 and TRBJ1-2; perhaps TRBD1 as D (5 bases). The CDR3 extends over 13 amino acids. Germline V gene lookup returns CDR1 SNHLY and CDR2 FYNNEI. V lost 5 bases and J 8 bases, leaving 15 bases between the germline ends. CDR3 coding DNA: TGTGCCAGCAGTCCCCTCAGGGAAGAGGGCTACACCTTC. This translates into CASSPLREEGYTF.

The CDR3 sequence: CASSLRTGELFF. CDR3 DNA: TGTGCCAGTAGTTTACGGACCGGGGAGCTGTTTTTT. The chain recombines TRBV19 with TRBJ2-2; the D is unclear. In germline, CDR1 is LNHDA, CDR2 SQIVND (reference sequence). The length of the CDR3 is 12 residues. V was trimmed by 5 bases and J by 5 bases, leaving 6 bases between them.

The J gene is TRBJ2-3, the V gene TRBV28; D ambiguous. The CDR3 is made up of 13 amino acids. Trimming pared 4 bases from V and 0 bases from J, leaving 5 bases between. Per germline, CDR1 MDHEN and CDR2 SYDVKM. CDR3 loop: CASSSPSTDTQYF. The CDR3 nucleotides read TGTGCCAGCAGTTCCCCGAGCACAGATACGCAGTATTTT.

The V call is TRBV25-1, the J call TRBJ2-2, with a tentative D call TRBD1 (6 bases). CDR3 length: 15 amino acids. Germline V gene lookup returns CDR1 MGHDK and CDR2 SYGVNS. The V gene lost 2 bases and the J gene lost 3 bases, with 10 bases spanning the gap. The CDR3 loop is CASSEQGMYTGELFF. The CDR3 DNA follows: TGTGCCAGCAGTGAACAGGGGATGTACACCGGGGAGCTGTTTTTT.

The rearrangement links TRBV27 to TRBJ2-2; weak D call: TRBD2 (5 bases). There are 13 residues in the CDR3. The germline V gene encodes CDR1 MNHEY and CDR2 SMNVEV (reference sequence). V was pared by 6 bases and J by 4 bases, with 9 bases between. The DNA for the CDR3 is TGTGCCAGCAGCAGTCGGGGCACCGGGGAGCTGTTTTTT. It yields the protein CASSSRGTGELFF.

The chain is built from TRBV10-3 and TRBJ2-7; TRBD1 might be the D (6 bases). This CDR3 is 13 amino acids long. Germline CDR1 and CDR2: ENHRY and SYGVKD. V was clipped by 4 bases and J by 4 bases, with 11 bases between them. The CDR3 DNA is TGTGCCATCAGTGCAGGGGAGTTATACGAGCAGTACTTC. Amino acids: CAISAGELYEQYF.

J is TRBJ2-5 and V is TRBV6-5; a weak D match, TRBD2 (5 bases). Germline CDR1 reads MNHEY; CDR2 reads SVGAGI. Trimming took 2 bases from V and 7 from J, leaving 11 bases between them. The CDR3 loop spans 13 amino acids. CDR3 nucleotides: TGTGCCAGCAGTTACAGTCAGAGCGGGACCCAGTACTTC. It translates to CASSYSQSGTQYF.

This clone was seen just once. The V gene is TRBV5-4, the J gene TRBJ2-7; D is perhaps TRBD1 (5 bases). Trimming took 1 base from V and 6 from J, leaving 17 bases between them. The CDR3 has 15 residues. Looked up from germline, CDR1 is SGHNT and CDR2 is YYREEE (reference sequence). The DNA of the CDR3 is TGTGCCAGCAGCTTGCAGGGCGCGAGAAAGGCCGAGCAGTACTTC. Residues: CASSLQGARKAEQYF.